This TCR beta chain was found in a study of T cells in Graves' hyperthyroidism and ophthalmopathy. This CDR3 is built from 12 residues. Germline loops: CDR1 SGHVS, CDR2 FNYEAQ. The V and J ends lost 5 bases and 11 bases respectively, with 15 bases between them. RNA transcripts served as the template for amplifying TCR beta CDR3 regions. Using the HTBI primer set, a first-round RT-PCR was run on the TCR CDR3. MiXCR was run by TCRdb on the multiplex PCR reads, yielding one entry per CDR3 protein. The table includes 500,000 to 750,000 distinct CDR3 sequences, roughly 50% detected once. This clonotype originated in a woman aged 18-30 years with Graves' hyperthyroidism. The sample was peripheral blood or thyroid tissue (not recorded which). The chain has TRBV7-6 and TRBJ1-1; a weak D match, TRBD1 (6 bases). CDR3 loop: CASSRGEPSAFF. DNA of the CDR3: TGTGCCAGCAGCAGGGGGGAACCCTCGGCTTTCTTT.